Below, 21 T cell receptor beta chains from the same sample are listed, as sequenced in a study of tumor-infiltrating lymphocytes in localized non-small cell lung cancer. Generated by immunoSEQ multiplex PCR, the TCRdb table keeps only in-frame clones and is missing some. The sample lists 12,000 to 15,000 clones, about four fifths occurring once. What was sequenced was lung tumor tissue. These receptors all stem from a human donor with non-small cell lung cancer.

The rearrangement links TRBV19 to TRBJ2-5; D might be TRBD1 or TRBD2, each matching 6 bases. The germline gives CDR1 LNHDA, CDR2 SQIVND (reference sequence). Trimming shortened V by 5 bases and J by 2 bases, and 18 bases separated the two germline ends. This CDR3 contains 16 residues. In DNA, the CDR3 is TGTGCCAGTAGTTTCCTCACAACGGGGGCGCAAGAGACCCAGTACTTC. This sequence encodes CASSFLTTGAQETQYF. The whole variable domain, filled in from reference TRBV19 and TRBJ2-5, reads DGGITQSPKYLFRKEGQNVTLSCEQNLNHDAMYWYRQDPGQGLRLIYYSQIVNDFQKGDIAEGYSVSREKKESFPLTVTSAQKNPTAFYLCASSFLTTGAQETQYFGPGTRLLVL.

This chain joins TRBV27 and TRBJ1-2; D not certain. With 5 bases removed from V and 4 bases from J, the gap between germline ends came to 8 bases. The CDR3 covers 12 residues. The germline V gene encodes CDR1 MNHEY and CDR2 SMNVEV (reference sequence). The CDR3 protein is CASSLAGYGYTF. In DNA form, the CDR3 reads TGTGCCAGCAGTCTGGCCGGCTATGGCTACACCTTC.

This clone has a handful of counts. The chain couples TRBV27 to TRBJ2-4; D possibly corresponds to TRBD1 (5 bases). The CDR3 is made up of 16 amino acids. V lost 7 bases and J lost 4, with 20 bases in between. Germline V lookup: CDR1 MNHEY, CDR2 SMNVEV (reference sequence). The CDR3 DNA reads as TGTGCCAGCAAGGGCAGGGAAAATCCCAGTAAAAACATTCAGTACTTC. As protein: CASKGRENPSKNIQYF.

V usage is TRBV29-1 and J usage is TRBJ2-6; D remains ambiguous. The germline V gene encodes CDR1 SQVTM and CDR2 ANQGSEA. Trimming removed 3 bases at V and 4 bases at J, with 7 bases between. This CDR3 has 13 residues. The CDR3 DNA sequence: TGCAGCGTTGACGGTGAAGGGGCCAACGTCCTGACTTTC. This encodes CSVDGEGANVLTF.

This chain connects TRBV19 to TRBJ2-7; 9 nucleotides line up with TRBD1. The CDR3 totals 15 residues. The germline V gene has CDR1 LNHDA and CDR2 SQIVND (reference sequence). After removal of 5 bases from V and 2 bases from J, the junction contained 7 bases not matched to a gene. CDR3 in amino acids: CASSPLGTGTYEQYF. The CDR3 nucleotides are TGTGCCAGTAGTCCCTTGGGGACAGGGACCTACGAGCAGTACTTC.

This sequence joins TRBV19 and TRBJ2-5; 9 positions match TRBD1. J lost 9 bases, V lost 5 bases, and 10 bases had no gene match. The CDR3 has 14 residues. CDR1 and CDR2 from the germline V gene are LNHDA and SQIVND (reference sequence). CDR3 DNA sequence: TGTGCCAGTAGTCTACGTACAGGGGGCTGGGCCCAGTACTTC. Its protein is CASSLRTGGWAQYF.

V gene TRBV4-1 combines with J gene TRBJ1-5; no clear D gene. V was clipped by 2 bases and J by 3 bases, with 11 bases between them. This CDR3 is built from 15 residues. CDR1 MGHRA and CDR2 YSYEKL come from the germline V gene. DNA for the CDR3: TGCGCCAGCAGCCAACGGGCAGGAAACAATCAGCCCCAGCATTTT. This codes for CASSQRAGNNQPQHF.

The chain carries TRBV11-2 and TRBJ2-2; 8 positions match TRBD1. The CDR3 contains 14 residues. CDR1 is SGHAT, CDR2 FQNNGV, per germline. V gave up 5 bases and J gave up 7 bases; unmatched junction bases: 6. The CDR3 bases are TGTGCCAGCAGCCCAGGGGGCGCCAACGGGGAGCTGTTTTTT. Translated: CASSPGGANGELFF.

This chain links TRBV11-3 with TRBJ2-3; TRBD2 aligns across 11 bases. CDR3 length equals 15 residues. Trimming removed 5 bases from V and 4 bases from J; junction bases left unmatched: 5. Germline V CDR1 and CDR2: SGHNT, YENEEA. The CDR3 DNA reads TGTGCCAGCAGCATTACTAGCGGGAGATCAGATACGCAGTATTTT. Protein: CASSITSGRSDTQYF.

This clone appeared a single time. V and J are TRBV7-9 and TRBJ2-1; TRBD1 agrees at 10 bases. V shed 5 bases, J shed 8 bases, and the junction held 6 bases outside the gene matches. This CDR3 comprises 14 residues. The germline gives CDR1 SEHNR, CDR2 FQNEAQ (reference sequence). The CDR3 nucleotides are TGTGCCAGCAGCCCTGACAGGGGGCTCGATGAGCAGTTCTTC. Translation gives CASSPDRGLDEQFF.

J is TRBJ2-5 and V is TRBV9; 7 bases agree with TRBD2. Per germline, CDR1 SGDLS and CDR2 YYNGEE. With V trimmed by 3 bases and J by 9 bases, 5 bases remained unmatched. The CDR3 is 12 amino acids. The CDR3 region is CASSATRGAQYF. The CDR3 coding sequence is TGTGCCAGCAGCGCCACCCGGGGGGCCCAGTACTTC.

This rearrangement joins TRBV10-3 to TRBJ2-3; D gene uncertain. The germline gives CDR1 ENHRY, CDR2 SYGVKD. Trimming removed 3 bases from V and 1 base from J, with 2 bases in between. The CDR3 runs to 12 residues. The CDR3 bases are TGTGCCATCAGTGACCGCACAGATACGCAGTATTTT. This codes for CAISDRTDTQYF.

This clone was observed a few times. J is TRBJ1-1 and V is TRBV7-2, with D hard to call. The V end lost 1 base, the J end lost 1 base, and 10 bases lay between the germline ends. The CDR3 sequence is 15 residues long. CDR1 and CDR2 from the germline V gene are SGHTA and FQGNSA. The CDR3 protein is CASSLVSRENTEAFF. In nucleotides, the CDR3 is TGTGCCAGCAGCTTAGTTTCGAGGGAGAACACTGAAGCTTTCTTT.

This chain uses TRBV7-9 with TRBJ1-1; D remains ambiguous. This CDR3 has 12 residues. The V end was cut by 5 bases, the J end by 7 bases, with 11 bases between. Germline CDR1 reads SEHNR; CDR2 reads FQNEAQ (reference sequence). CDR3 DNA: TGTGCCAGCAGCCAAGACGGCTTTGAAGCTTTCTTT. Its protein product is CASSQDGFEAFF. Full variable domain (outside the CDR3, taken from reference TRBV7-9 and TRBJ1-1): DTGVSQNPRHKITKRGQNVTFRCDPISEHNRLYWYRQTLGQGPEFLTYFQNEAQLEKSRLLSDRFSAERPKGSFSTLEIQRTEQGDSAMYLCASSQDGFEAFFGQGTRLTVV.

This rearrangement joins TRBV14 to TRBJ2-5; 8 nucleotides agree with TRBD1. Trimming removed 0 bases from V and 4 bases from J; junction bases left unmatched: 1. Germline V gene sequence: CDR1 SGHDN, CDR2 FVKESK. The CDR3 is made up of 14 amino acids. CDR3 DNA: TGTGCCAGCAGCCAAGACAGGGGGCGAGAGACCCAGTACTTC. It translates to CASSQDRGRETQYF.

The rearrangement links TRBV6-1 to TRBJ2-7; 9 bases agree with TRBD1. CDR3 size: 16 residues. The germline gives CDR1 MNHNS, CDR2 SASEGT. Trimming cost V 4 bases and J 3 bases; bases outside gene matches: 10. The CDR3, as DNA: TGTGCCAGCAGTGCCGAGACAGGGGGGCCCTTCTACGAGCAGTACTTC. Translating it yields CASSAETGGPFYEQYF.

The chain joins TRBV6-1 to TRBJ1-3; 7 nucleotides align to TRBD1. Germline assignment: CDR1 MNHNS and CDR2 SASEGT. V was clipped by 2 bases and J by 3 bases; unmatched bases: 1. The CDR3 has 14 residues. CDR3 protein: CASSEQGVGNTIYF. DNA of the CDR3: TGTGCCAGCAGTGAACAGGGGGTTGGAAACACCATATATTTT.

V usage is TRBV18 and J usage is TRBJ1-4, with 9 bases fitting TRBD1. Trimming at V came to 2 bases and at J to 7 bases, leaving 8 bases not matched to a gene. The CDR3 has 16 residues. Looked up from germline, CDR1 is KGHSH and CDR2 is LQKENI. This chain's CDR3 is CASSPSSQDRGEKLFF. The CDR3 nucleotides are TGTGCCAGCTCACCATCGAGTCAGGACAGGGGTGAAAAACTGTTTTTT.

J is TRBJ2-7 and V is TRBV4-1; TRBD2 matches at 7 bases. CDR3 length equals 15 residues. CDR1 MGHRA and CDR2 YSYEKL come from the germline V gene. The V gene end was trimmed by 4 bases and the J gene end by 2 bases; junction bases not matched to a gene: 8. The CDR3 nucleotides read TGCGCCAGCAGCCGCCGGGCGGGAGCCCCCTACGAGCAGTACTTC. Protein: CASSRRAGAPYEQYF.

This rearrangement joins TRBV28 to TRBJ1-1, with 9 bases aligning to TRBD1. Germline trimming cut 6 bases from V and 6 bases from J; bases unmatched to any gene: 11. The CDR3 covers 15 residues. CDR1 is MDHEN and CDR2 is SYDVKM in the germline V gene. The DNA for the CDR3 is TGTGCCAGCAGCTTGGGACAGGGAGCGTGGGCTGAAGCTTTCTTT. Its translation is CASSLGQGAWAEAFF.

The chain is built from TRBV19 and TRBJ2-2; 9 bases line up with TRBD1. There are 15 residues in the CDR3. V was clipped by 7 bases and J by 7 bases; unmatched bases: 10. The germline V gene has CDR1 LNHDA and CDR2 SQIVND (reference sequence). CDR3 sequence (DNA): TGTGCCAGTACTAACGGACAGGGGAGGCTCGGGGAGCTGTTTTTT. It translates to CASTNGQGRLGELFF.